The 27 T cell receptor beta chains reported below all come from one sample, sequenced in a study of blood T cells in healthy people across ages. A J-beta primer mix and a sample-barcoded 5' primer were used in a second PCR of roughly 7 to 12 cycles. TCRdb reanalysed the 5' RACE reads using MiXCR and keeps one entry per CDR3 protein. This table has under 1,000,000 distinct CDR3 sequences, roughly 35% appearing once. The sequenced sample was blood. These receptors were obtained from a man younger than 35 in good health.

This clonotype was seen once. The chain has TRBV4-1 and TRBJ2-5; 9 bases agree with TRBD2. V lost 1 base, J lost 7 bases, and 16 bases stayed unmatched. The CDR3 is made up of 18 amino acids. CDR1 and CDR2 (germline): MGHRA, YSYEKL. The chain's CDR3 is CASSQGLLRREGNVTQYF. The CDR3 coding sequence is TGCGCCAGCAGCCAAGGACTATTGCGGCGGGAGGGCAATGTGACCCAGTACTTC.

This chain connects TRBV7-2 to TRBJ1-1, with 7 bases aligning to TRBD1. The CDR3 covers 16 residues. Trimming took 1 base from V and 5 from J; bases not matched to a gene: 10. Germline assignment: CDR1 SGHTA and CDR2 FQGNSA. In DNA, the CDR3 is TGTGCCAGCAGCTTAGAGACCGGATTGACAGGGACTGAAGCTTTCTTT. This codes for CASSLETGLTGTEAFF.

This chain uses TRBV4-3 with TRBJ1-2; 8 nucleotides align to TRBD1. V lost 4 bases and J lost 3; bases outside the gene matches: 7. The CDR3 has 15 amino acids. In germline, CDR1 is LGHNA, CDR2 YSLEER. Written as DNA, the CDR3 is TGCGCCAGCAGCCGCACGACAGGGGCCGACTATGGCTACACCTTC. This translates into CASSRTTGADYGYTF.

V and J are TRBV15 and TRBJ2-1, with D hard to call. The CDR3 loop spans 11 amino acids. CDR1 and CDR2 (germline): LNHNV, YYDKDF (reference sequence). The V and J ends lost 5 bases and 2 bases respectively, with 1 base between them. The CDR3 reads CATSAYNEQFF. CDR3 DNA sequence: TGTGCCACCAGCGCCTACAATGAGCAGTTCTTC.

The chain links TRBV20-1 to TRBJ1-6; no firm D call. The V gene lost 5 bases and the J gene lost 5 bases, with 13 bases spanning the gap. CDR1 and CDR2 from the germline V gene are DFQATT and SNEGSKA (reference sequence). The CDR3 contains 14 residues. CDR3: CSASSLRDNSPLHF. In nucleotides, the CDR3 is TGCAGTGCTTCCAGCCTTCGTGATAATTCACCCCTCCACTTT.

The J gene is TRBJ1-2, the V gene TRBV27, with no clear D. The V gene lost 6 bases and the J gene lost 2 bases, with 10 bases spanning the gap. The CDR3 has 13 residues. CDR1 and CDR2 from the germline V gene are MNHEY and SMNVEV (reference sequence). The CDR3 nucleotides read TGTGCCAGCAGGCCAGGAGAGAACTATGGCTACACCTTC. Translated, it gives CASRPGENYGYTF.

The chain is built from TRBV20-1 and TRBJ2-7, with 7 bases lining up with TRBD2. Losses at the gene ends were 0 bases for V and 2 bases for J; bases not matched to a gene: 13. Germline V gene lookup returns CDR1 DFQATT and CDR2 SNEGSKA (reference sequence). CDR3 length equals 17 residues. Here the CDR3 reads CSARDVILASGTYEQYF. The CDR3 DNA follows: TGCAGTGCTAGAGATGTGATCCTTGCTAGCGGAACCTACGAGCAGTACTTC.

The V and J genes are TRBV7-9 and TRBJ1-2, with a weak D call TRBD1 (6 bases). Germline CDR1 and CDR2: SEHNR and FQNEAQ (reference sequence). Between the trimmed V and J ends, which lost 8 bases and 3 bases, there was a span of 16 bases. CDR3 length: 14 residues. In DNA form, the CDR3 reads TGTGCCAGCGGGGGCGGCGAGCCGCACTATGGCTACACCTTC. This codes for CASGGGEPHYGYTF.

The CDR3 DNA reads TGTGCCAGCAGCCCAGGGACAGCGGGGTGGAGCAATCAGCCCCAGCATTTT. It is translated as CASSPGTAGWSNQPQHF. This chain connects TRBV5-8 to TRBJ1-5; 7 nucleotides agree with TRBD1. V was pared by 4 bases and J by 1 base, with 11 bases of the junction left unmatched. Germline V CDR1 and CDR2: SGHTS, YDEGEE. This CDR3 spans 17 amino acids.

A few counts support this clonotype. The chain carries TRBV20-1 and TRBJ2-3; D not resolved. V lost 0 bases and J 5 bases, leaving 12 bases between the germline ends. This CDR3 contains 14 residues. Germline CDR1 reads DFQATT; CDR2 reads SNEGSKA (reference sequence). This chain's CDR3 is CSARDPRMEDTQYF. CDR3 coding DNA: TGCAGTGCTAGAGACCCCCGGATGGAAGATACGCAGTATTTT.

This chain joins TRBV12-3 or TRBV12-4 and TRBJ2-6, with unresolved D. The CDR3 spans 14 residues. Between the trimmed V and J ends, which lost 7 bases and 1 base, there was a span of 8 bases. CDR3 loop: CASKTNSGANVLTF. The CDR3 DNA follows: TGTGCCAGCAAAACGAATTCTGGGGCCAACGTCCTGACTTTC.

This clonotype appeared many times. J is TRBJ1-4 and V is TRBV7-9; 7 bases agree with TRBD1. The germline CDR1 and CDR2 sequences are SEHNR and FQNEAQ (reference sequence). The V segment lost 5 bases and the J segment 6 bases; nucleotides outside the gene matches: 9. CDR3 size: 15 residues. The CDR3 loop is CASSPQQGTYEKLFF. As DNA, the CDR3 is TGTGCCAGCAGCCCTCAACAGGGGACATATGAAAAACTGTTTTTT. Based on the CDR3 plus reference TRBV7-9 and TRBJ1-4, the full variable domain is DTGVSQNPRHKITKRGQNVTFRCDPISEHNRLYWYRQTLGQGPEFLTYFQNEAQLEKSRLLSDRFSAERPKGSFSTLEIQRTEQGDSAMYLCASSPQQGTYEKLFFGSGTQLSVL.

This chain links TRBV12-3 or TRBV12-4 with TRBJ2-5, with TRBD2 matching over 9 bases. V shed 5 bases and J 11 bases; nucleotides not matched to a gene: 15. The CDR3 length is 15 residues. DNA for the CDR3: TGTGCCAGCAGTCCTCTAGCGGGGCTTTACAATGAGCAGTACTTC. It encodes CASSPLAGLYNEQYF.

This chain links TRBV5-6 with TRBJ1-2; D might be TRBD1 (5 bases). CDR1 SGHDT and CDR2 YYEEEE come from the germline V gene. Trimming took off 4 bases at V and 9 bases at J, with 16 bases between the two ends. The length of the CDR3 is 13 residues. The DNA for the CDR3 is TGTGCCAGCAGCGTGGGGCAGGGAGGGAGCTACACCTTC. This encodes CASSVGQGGSYTF.

V is TRBV7-2 and J is TRBJ1-5, with D possibly matching TRBD1 (5 bases). Germline CDR1 and CDR2: SGHTA and FQGNSA. The CDR3 is made up of 15 amino acids. Trimming shortened V by 2 bases and J by 3 bases, and 11 bases separated the two germline ends. In nucleotides, the CDR3 is TGTGCCAGCAGCTTATTACAGGCTCCCAATCAGCCCCAGCATTTT. Translating it yields CASSLLQAPNQPQHF.

The chain combines TRBV6-5 with TRBJ2-3; 7 positions match TRBD1. V gave up 5 bases and J gave up 0 bases; unmatched junction bases: 5. Germline lookup yields CDR1 MNHEY and CDR2 SVGAGI. The CDR3 totals 15 residues. The CDR3 region is CASSQGETSTDTQYF. Written as DNA, the CDR3 is TGTGCCAGCAGTCAGGGGGAAACTAGCACAGATACGCAGTATTTT.

The CDR3 DNA follows: TGCGCCAGCAGCCAAGTACAGGGGGCGGGTGAGCAGTACTTC. Amino acids: CASSQVQGAGEQYF. This chain links TRBV4-3 with TRBJ2-7; 9 bases match TRBD1. The CDR3 spans 14 residues. The germline CDR1 and CDR2 sequences are LGHNA and YSLEER. V shed 1 base and J 7 bases; nucleotides not matched to a gene: 5.

V usage is TRBV6-5 and J usage is TRBJ1-1; no clear D gene. Germline V gene sequence: CDR1 MNHEY, CDR2 SVGAGI. The CDR3 runs 13 residues. The V and J ends lost 0 bases and 4 bases respectively, with 6 bases between them. The CDR3 region is CASSYSTSTEAFF. CDR3 bases: TGTGCCAGCAGTTACTCGACGTCCACTGAAGCTTTCTTT.

The chain combines TRBV5-1 with TRBJ1-2; 7 bases match TRBD1. CDR1 is SGHRS, CDR2 YFSETQ, per germline. Germline trimming cut 0 bases from V and 3 bases from J; bases unmatched to any gene: 5. The CDR3 has 15 amino acids. The CDR3 sequence: CASSLEGTEHYGYTF. The CDR3 nucleotides read TGCGCCAGCAGCTTGGAAGGGACAGAGCACTATGGCTACACCTTC.

This rearrangement joins TRBV5-6 to TRBJ2-7, with a possible D match to TRBD1 (6 bases). CDR1 is SGHDT, CDR2 YYEEEE, per germline. The V end lost 4 bases, the J end lost 7 bases, and 21 bases lay between the germline ends. There are 15 residues in the CDR3. CDR3 DNA sequence: TGTGCCAGCAGCGCTGTGACAGGACCTTACAATGAGCAGTACTTC. Residues: CASSAVTGPYNEQYF.

The CDR3 nucleotides read TGTGCCAGCAGTCCGAACAGGGTTTTGAATTCACCCCTCCACTTT. This codes for CASSPNRVLNSPLHF. V is TRBV28 and J is TRBJ1-6, with D tentatively TRBD1 (6 bases). The CDR3 is 15 residues long. V was trimmed by 5 bases and J by 7 bases, leaving 15 bases between them. CDR1 is MDHEN, CDR2 SYDVKM, per germline.

This clonotype was seen only a few times. The DNA of the CDR3 is TGTGCCAGCAGTTGGGACTCCGTGAACACCGGGGAGCTGTTTTTT. Protein sequence: CASSWDSVNTGELFF. The chain recombines TRBV12-3 or TRBV12-4 with TRBJ2-2; TRBD2 is a possible D gene (6 bases). The CDR3 covers 15 residues. V was pared by 4 bases and J by 1 base, with 10 bases between.

This clonotype was counted a few times. V gene TRBV9 combines with J gene TRBJ2-6; 8 bases align to TRBD1. This CDR3 spans 17 amino acids. Germline assignment: CDR1 SGDLS and CDR2 YYNGEE. Unmatched junction bases numbered 3, after V lost 0 bases and J lost 1 base. The chain's CDR3 is CASSVGTGLSGANVLTF. Here the CDR3 DNA reads TGTGCCAGCAGCGTAGGGACAGGGTTGTCTGGGGCCAACGTCCTGACTTTC.

This clonotype came up many times. The genes are TRBV12-3 or TRBV12-4 and TRBJ2-2; no clear D gene. The V end lost 6 bases, the J end lost 9 bases, and 11 bases lay between the germline ends. CDR3 length: 12 residues. The CDR3 sequence: CASSQIGRELFF. The CDR3, as DNA: TGTGCCAGCAGCCAAATCGGCCGGGAGCTGTTTTTT.

Note on this clonotype: The junction differs from germline at one of its ends, possibly a read error. This chain joins TRBV20-1 and TRBJ2-5; TRBD2 aligns across 11 bases. The CDR3 runs 15 residues. Germline assignment: CDR1 DFQATT and CDR2 SNEGSKA (reference sequence). This CDR3 is CSARSGTSGKEAQYF. DNA of the CDR3: TGCAGTGCTAGGTCCGGGACTAGCGGAAAAGAGGCCCAGTACTTC.

In the case of this clonotype: One end of the junction does not line up with germline, which may come from a read error. The chain links TRBV12-3 or TRBV12-4 to TRBJ1-2; the D is unclear. The length of the CDR3 is 13 residues. As DNA, the CDR3 is TGTGCCTGCAGTTTAGGTCAAGGTTATGGCTACACCTTC. This translates into CACSLGQGYGYTF.

The table lists this clonotype with a few counts. The rearrangement links TRBV6-6 to TRBJ2-1; perhaps D is TRBD1 or TRBD2 (5 bases each). The germline CDR1 and CDR2 sequences are MNHNY and SVGAGI (reference sequence). The CDR3 totals 14 residues. Trimming shortened V by 0 bases and J by 5 bases, and 8 bases separated the two germline ends. The chain's CDR3 is CASSYSMGDNEQFF. The DNA for the CDR3 is TGTGCCAGCAGTTACTCGATGGGGGACAATGAGCAGTTCTTC.